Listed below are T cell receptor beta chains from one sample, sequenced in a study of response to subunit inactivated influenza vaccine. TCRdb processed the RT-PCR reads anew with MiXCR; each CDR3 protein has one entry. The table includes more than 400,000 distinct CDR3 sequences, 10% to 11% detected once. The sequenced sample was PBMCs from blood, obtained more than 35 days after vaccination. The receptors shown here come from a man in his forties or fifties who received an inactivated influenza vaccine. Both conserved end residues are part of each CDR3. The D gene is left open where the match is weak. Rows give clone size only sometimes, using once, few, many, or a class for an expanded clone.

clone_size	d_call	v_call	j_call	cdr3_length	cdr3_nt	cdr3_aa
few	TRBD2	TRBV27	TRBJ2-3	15	TGTGCCAGCGGTTTATATCCTAGCGGGACAGATACGCAGTATTTT	CASGLYPSGTDTQYF
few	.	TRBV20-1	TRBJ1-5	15	TGCAGTGTTCCAAAAAGGGGGTCGAGCAATCAGCCCCAGCATTTT	CSVPKRGSSNQPQHF
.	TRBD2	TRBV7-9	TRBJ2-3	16	TGTGCCAGCAGCTTTTCGATAGCGGGAGTTAAAGATACGCAGTATTTT	CASSFSIAGVKDTQYF
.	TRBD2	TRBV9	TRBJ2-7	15	TGTGCCAGCAGTCCCCGACTAGCGGAAAACTACGAGCAGTACTTC	CASSPRLAENYEQYF
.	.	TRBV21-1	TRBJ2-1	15	TGTGCCAGCACCGTTTTAGCGGGGGTGGTCTATGAGCAGTTCTTC	CASTVLAGVVYEQFF
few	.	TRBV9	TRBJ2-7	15	TGTGCCAGCAGCTTCGGGACGGCCACCCTCCACGAGCAGTACTTC	CASSFGTATLHEQYF
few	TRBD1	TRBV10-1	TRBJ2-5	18	TGCGCCAGCAGTGAGTCGACCCGGGGTGAGGGGGCCTCCGAGACCCAGTACTTC	CASSESTRGEGASETQYF
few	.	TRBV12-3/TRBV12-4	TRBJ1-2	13	TGTGCCAGCAGTTTGGGGGGCCGCCATGGCTACACCTTC	CASSLGGRHGYTF
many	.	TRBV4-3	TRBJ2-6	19	TGCGCCAGCAGCCAAGATGGGGGGCGCGTCCTCAGCAGTGCCAACGTCCTGACTTTC	CASSQDGGRVLSSANVLTF
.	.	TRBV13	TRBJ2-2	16	TGTGCCAGCAGCTCCTCGGGGACACCGAACACCGGGGAGCTGTTTTTT	CASSSSGTPNTGELFF
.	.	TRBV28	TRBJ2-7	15	TGTGCCAGCAGTACCACCCCTTTGACCCTCTACGAGCAGTACTTC	CASSTTPLTLYEQYF
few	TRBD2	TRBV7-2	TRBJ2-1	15	TGTGCCAGCAGCTTAGTTGGCGGGAGGGGAGATGAGCAGTTCTTC	CASSLVGGRGDEQFF
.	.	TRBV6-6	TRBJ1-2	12	TGTGCCAGCAGTTACCAAAAGGTCGGCTACACCTTC	CASSYQKVGYTF
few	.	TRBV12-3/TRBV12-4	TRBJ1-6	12	TGTGCCACTGGAGACTATAATTCACCCCTCCACTTT	CATGDYNSPLHF
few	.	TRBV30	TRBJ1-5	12	TGTGCCTGGACCTCGGGGAATCAGCCCCAGCATTTT	CAWTSGNQPQHF
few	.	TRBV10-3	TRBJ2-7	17	TGTGCCATCAGTGGTGTTTCGGGGCAGGTCCAGGAGTACGAGCAGTACTTC	CAISGVSGQVQEYEQYF
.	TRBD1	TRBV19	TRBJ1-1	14	TGTGCCAGTAGTTATCGGCAGGGGGAGAGTGAAGCTTTCTTT	CASSYRQGESEAFF
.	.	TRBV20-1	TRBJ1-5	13	TGCAGTGCTAGTGTGGACAGCAATCAGCCCCAGCATTTT	CSASVDSNQPQHF
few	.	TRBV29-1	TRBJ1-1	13	TGCAGCGTTGAACCCAGGTTAAACACTGAAGCTTTCTTT	CSVEPRLNTEAFF
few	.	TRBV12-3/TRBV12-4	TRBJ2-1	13	TGTGCCAGCAGTTTTCGTCAGAGGGGCGAGCAGTTCTTC	CASSFRQRGEQFF
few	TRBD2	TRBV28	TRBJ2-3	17	TGTGCCAGCAGTCTAGCGGGAGGGCCGAGGGGGGCAGATACGCAGTATTTT	CASSLAGGPRGADTQYF
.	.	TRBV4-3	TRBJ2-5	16	TGCGCCAGCAGCCAAGAGCGAAGGTCCCACAGAGAGACCCAGTACTTC	CASSQERRSHRETQYF
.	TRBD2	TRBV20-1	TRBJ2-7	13	TGCAGTGCTAGAGTAGCGGGAGGGTACGAGCAGTACTTC	CSARVAGGYEQYF
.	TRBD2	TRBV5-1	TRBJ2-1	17	TGCGCCAGCAGGATCCGGACTAGCGGGCCTCCGCACAATGAGCAGTTCTTC	CASRIRTSGPPHNEQFF
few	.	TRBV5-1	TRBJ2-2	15	TGCGCCAGCACCCCGCGGGTGGGCGGCACCGGGGAGCTGTTTTTT	CASTPRVGGTGELFF
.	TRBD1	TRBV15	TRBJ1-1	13	TGTGCCACCAGCTGGACAGGGAACACTGAAGCTTTCTTT	CATSWTGNTEAFF
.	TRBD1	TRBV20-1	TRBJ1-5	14	TGCAGTGCTATCAGTGAGGGGGCCAGACAGCCCCAGCATTTT	CSAISEGARQPQHF
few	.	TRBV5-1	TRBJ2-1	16	TGCGCCAGCAGCTTACGAACAGGGACTGTGAGCCCCGAGCAGTTCTTC	CASSLRTGTVSPEQFF
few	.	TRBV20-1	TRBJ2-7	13	TGCAGTGCTAGAGATCCATTGGCCCACGAGCAGTACTTC	CSARDPLAHEQYF
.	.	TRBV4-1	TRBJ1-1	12	TGCCCCAGCAGCCACCTGAACACTGAAGCTTTCTTT	CPSSHLNTEAFF
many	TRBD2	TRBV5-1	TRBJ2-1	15	TGCGCCAGCACTAGCGGGGGCCTTAACTTCAATGAGCAGTTCTTC	CASTSGGLNFNEQFF
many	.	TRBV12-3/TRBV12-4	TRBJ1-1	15	TGTGCCAGCAGTTTAGGCGGCCAGGGGAACACTGAAGCTTTCTTT	CASSLGGQGNTEAFF
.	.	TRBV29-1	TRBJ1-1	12	TGCAGCGTTGTTGGGGCGAACACTGAAGCTTTCTTT	CSVVGANTEAFF
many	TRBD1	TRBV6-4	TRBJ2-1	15	TGTGCCAGCAGTTTGACAGGGACATCCTACAATGAGCAGTTCTTC	CASSLTGTSYNEQFF
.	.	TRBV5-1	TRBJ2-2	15	TGCGCCAGCAGCGCGGCGGGACAGAACACCGGGGAGCTGTTTTTT	CASSAAGQNTGELFF
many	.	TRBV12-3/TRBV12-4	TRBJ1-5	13	TGTGCCAGCACCGGGGGGAGCAATCAGCCCCAGCATTTT	CASTGGSNQPQHF
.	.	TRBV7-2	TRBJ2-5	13	TGTGCCAGCAGCTTAGCAACAAAAGAGACCCAGTACTTC	CASSLATKETQYF
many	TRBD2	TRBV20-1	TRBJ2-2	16	TGCAGTGCTAGAGACCTAGCGGGAGCTAGTACCGGGGAGCTGTTTTTT	CSARDLAGASTGELFF
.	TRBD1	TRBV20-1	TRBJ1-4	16	TGCAGTGCCCCGGACAGGGGCCCTGCAACTAATGAAAAACTGTTTTTT	CSAPDRGPATNEKLFF
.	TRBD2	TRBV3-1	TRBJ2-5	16	TGTGCCAGCAGCCAGGCTAGCGGGAGATTGGGGGAGACCCAGTACTTC	CASSQASGRLGETQYF
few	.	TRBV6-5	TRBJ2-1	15	TGTGCCAGCAGTTACGACAGGAGTGCCTACAATGAGCAGTTCTTC	CASSYDRSAYNEQFF
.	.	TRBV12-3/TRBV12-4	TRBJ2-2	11	TGTGCCAGCACGGGTGTCGGGGAGCTGTTTTTT	CASTGVGELFF
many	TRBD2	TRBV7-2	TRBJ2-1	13	TGTGCCAGCAGCTTAGCGGGAGGGGATGAGCAGTTCTTC	CASSLAGGDEQFF